This T cell receptor (beta chain) was sequenced for a study of OX40 agonist ivuxolimab in advanced cancers. At the level of the study: Patients in dose escalation had liver, melanoma, kidney or head and neck cancers. Eligibility rules accepted prior anti-PD-1, anti-PD-L1 or anti-CTLA-4 therapy, and over 35% had some. Study results and caveats: Expanded clones belonging to CD8+ T cells outnumbered, on average, those of CD4+.

Blood draws occurred at baseline, cycle 4 day 1, and cycle 7 day 1. Here immunoSEQ multiplex PCR was the method, and the copy in TCRdb shows in-frame clones only, minus some. The sample lists 25,000 to 30,000 clones, more than 75% occurring once. V was clipped by 3 bases and J by 2 bases, with 20 bases between them. Germline V lookup: CDR1 SQVTM, CDR2 ANQGSEA. This CDR3 contains 16 residues. In regard to this clone: Its matching antigen is unknown.

This sequence originates from an adult with an advanced solid tumor such as melanoma, head and neck, liver or kidney cancer. The material sequenced was CD4+ or CD8+ T cells sorted from blood, taken in a trial of the OX40 agonist ivuxolimab. J is TRBJ2-7 and V is TRBV29-1, with a weak D call TRBD1 (5 bases). The CDR3 nucleotides are TGCAGCGTTGAGGGGAAAAGTGACAGTAAACCCTACGAGCAGTACTTC. It specifies CSVEGKSDSKPYEQYF.